This T cell receptor beta chain was documented in a study of shared T cell receptors in the human thymus (dated by TCRdb to the early 2020s). Concerning the study at large: The study examined how self-reactive, shared T-cell receptor alpha chains are generated in the human thymus.

The library was prepared using the immunoSEQ multiplex PCR assay. TCRdb re-hosts the immuneACCESS table, in-frame sequences only. Its copies lack some clones; in the studies checked, an unresolved V gene accounts for under half of them, and the cause for the rest is not known. This sample holds approximately 490,000 clones; roughly 74% were observed only once. Around 0.013% of the sample is held by the ten biggest clonotypes. From the cysteine through the phenylalanine, the CDR3 covers 16 amino acids. Of the read, only the CDR3 DNA is kept; its 48 bases are in frame from base 1. The trim is 6 bases for V and 5 bases for J, with a gap of 23 bases between the germline ends. The germline V gene (reference sequence) sets CDR1 to LNHDA and CDR2 to SQIVND. On this clone: Its specific antigen is unknown. No base quality information exists; no much larger clone differs at one position.

Another study also made use of these data, one on human thymus T cells. As described in the second report: The donors were immunologically healthy infants in Finland who had open corrective cardiac surgery for congenital heart defects. Thymus tissue was collected as surgical resects that were removed during corrective cardiac surgery. Both the thymic and the peripheral blood repertoires appeared to show biased V and J gene segment usage. The related research reported highly overlapping thymic TCR repertoires among unrelated individuals. The study used about 8 infant thymus samples plus four related peripheral blood samples to characterize TCR alpha and beta repertoires. The infant donors were roughly 7 to 244 days old, and the cohort included five or six males and a couple of females. Thymocytes were mechanically released from the tissue and were stored as pellets of 10-30 million cells at -70 degrees C. Genomic DNA was extracted from frozen cell pellets with a QIAsymphony instrument. The immunoSEQ multiplex PCR assay was used to amplify the TCRB and TCRAD loci from a standardized quantity of quality-controlled genomic DNA. The amplicons spanned the V(D)J region and were long enough to cover the CDR3 and allow V and J genes to be identified. Through the commercial immunoSEQ service, the amplicons were sequenced on an Illumina platform. Primer bias and sequencing errors were corrected as previously described, and TCRAD and TCRB definitions were based on the IMGT database. Repertoires were analysed with immunoSEQ Analyzer 3.0 and VDJTools, covering basic statistics, V/J segment usage, diversity estimates, rarefaction and pairwise overlap. Diversity was estimated with Chao1, ChaoE, Efron-Thisted, Shannon and inverse Simpson indices, and also on datasets down-sampled to the smallest sample. Repertoire overlap was assessed by strict matching of CDR3 nucleotide sequence, V gene and J gene, and clustering was done by Jaccard-based multidimensional scaling. Thymus samples yielded on average roughly 810,000 unique TCRB clonotypes, compared with some 89,000 from blood samples.

The sequence was collected from a boy younger than two with a congenital heart defect. Donor details come from another sample of the same person, matched by shared clones. This sequence uses TRBV19 and TRBJ2-7, with TRBD2 perhaps the D gene, on 6 matching bases. The sequenced sample was thymocytes. The CDR3 protein sequence reads: CASRFPCGGNFHEQYF. The DNA is as follows: TGTGCCAGTAGATTCCCCTGTGGCGGGAACTTCCACGAGCAGTACTTC.